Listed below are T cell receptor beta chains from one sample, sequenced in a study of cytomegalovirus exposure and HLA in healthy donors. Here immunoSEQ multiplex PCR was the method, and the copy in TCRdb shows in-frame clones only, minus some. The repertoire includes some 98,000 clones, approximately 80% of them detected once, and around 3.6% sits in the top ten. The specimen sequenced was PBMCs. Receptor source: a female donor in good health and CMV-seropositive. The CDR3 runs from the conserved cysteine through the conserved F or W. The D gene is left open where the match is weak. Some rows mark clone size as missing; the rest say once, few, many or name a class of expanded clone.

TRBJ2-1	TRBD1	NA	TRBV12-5	TGTGCTAGTGGTACGGGACAGGGAACCTACAATGAGCAGTTCTTC	CASGTGQGTYNEQFF
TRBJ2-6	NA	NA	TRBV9	TGTGCCAGCAGCGTAGATCGGGGATCTGGGGCCAACGTCCTGACTTTC	CASSVDRGSGANVLTF
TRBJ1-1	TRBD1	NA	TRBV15	TGTGCCACCAGCAGAGTCGACAGGGTGGTTGGGAACACTGAAGCTTTCTTT	CATSRVDRVVGNTEAFF
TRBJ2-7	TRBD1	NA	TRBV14	TGTGCCAGCAGCCAAGAGGACAGGGTCTACGAGCAGTACTTC	CASSQEDRVYEQYF
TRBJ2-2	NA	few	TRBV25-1	TGTGCCAGCAGTGGTCGACAGACAACCGGGGAGCTGTTTTTT	CASSGRQTTGELFF
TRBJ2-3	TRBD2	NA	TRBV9	TGTGCCAGCAGCGTAAGGGGAACTAGCGGGAGCCCAGATACGCAGTATTTT	CASSVRGTSGSPDTQYF
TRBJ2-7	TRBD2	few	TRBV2	TGTGCCGGCCTAGCGGGAGGGGTCGACGAGCAGTACTTC	CAGLAGGVDEQYF
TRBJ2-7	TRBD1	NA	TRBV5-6	TGTGCCAGCAGCGTAGGACAGGGGACCTCCTACGAGCAGTACTTC	CASSVGQGTSYEQYF
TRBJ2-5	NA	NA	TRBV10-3	TGTGCCATCAGTGACTCCCTAGACCAAGAGACCCAGTACTTC	CAISDSLDQETQYF
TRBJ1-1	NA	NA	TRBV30	TGTGCCTGGAGTGTACGCGGGATGGGCCAGCTCACTGAAGCTTTCTTT	CAWSVRGMGQLTEAFF
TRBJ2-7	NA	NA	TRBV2	TGTGCCAGCAGGGAGACCCAGCAGTACTTC	CASRETQQYF
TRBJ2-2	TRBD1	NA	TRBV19	TGTGCCAGTAGTATAGGACAGGGGCCTAACACCGGGGAGCTGTTTTTT	CASSIGQGPNTGELFF
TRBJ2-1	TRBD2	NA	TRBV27	TGTGCCAGCAGTTCCCCCACGGGACTAGCGGGGGATTACAATGAGCAGTTCTTC	CASSSPTGLAGDYNEQFF
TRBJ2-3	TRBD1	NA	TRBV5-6	TGTGCCAGCAGCTTTTTCACGGACAGGGACTCTGATACGCAGTATTTT	CASSFFTDRDSDTQYF
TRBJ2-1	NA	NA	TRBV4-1	TGCGCCAGCAGCCTGATACAGAAATACAATGAGCAGTTCTTC	CASSLIQKYNEQFF